These 27 T cell receptor beta chains came from one sample sequenced in a study of T-cell reconstitution after alpha-beta-depleted transplantation in children. Molecular barcoding with unique molecular identifiers was used for the TCRbeta library. TCRdb reprocessed the PCR reads via MiXCR and lists one record per CDR3 protein. Of about 240,000 distinct CDR3 sequences listed, 25% are singletons. The source material was PBMCs, sampled before TCRalphabeta/CD19-depleted stem cell transplant. Receptors were obtained from a girl aged 2 to 9 with Fanconi anemia, due to receive a stem cell transplant.

V gene TRBV7-9 combines with J gene TRBJ2-1; 13 bases align to TRBD2. The junction had 6 bases not matched to a gene; V was cut back by 4 bases and J by 3 bases. The CDR3 totals 17 residues. CDR1 and CDR2 (germline): SEHNR, FQNEAQ (reference sequence). The CDR3 region has the DNA TGTGCCAGCAGCTCTCCCGGGACTAGCGGGGTCTACAATGAGCAGTTCTTC. Translating gives CASSSPGTSGVYNEQFF.

The rearrangement uses TRBV28 and TRBJ1-5; tentatively, D is TRBD1 (5 bases). Germline V lookup: CDR1 MDHEN, CDR2 SYDVKM. Trimming stripped 0 bases from V and 4 bases from J, with 16 bases between. The CDR3 has 17 residues. Here the CDR3 DNA reads TGTGCCAGCAGTTTATGGGTAGGGCAGGGCCTAAATCAGCCCCAGCATTTT. This translates into CASSLWVGQGLNQPQHF.

The chain is built from TRBV7-3 and TRBJ2-5; TRBD2 matches 10 bases. The CDR3 is 15 amino acids. With V trimmed by 5 bases and J by 5 bases, 8 bases remained unmatched. CDR1 and CDR2 (germline): SGHTA, FQGTGA. The CDR3 is CASSPGTSVLETQYF. CDR3 sequence (DNA): TGTGCCAGCAGCCCCGGGACTAGCGTCTTGGAGACCCAGTACTTC.

This clonotype was observed a handful of times. J is TRBJ1-6 and V is TRBV7-3, with D possibly being TRBD1 (5 bases). The CDR3 covers 14 residues. V lost 4 bases and J lost 8, with 12 bases in between. Germline V gives CDR1 SGHTA, CDR2 FQGTGA. The CDR3 here is CASSSGTPYSPLHF. The CDR3 nucleotides read TGTGCCAGCAGCTCCGGGACTCCCTATTCACCCCTCCACTTT.

The chain recombines TRBV4-1 with TRBJ2-3; D is perhaps TRBD1 (5 bases). The germline CDR1 and CDR2 sequences are MGHRA and YSYEKL. This CDR3 has 14 residues. The V end lost 5 bases, the J end lost 4 bases, and 13 bases lay between the germline ends. The CDR3 protein is CASSMNWGPDTQYF. Here the CDR3 DNA reads TGCGCCAGCAGCATGAACTGGGGCCCAGATACGCAGTATTTT.

As DNA, the CDR3 is TGTGCCAGCAGCTTAGGGCTAGCGGGGGGCCACGATGAGCAGTTCTTC. Translating it yields CASSLGLAGGHDEQFF. The chain employs TRBV7-3 and TRBJ2-1; TRBD2 aligns across 11 bases. The CDR3 loop spans 16 amino acids. Losses at the gene ends were 2 bases for V and 8 bases for J; bases not matched to a gene: 8. Germline values: CDR1 SGHTA, CDR2 FQGTGA. Based on the CDR3 plus reference TRBV7-3 and TRBJ2-1, the full variable domain is GAGVSQTPSNKVTEKGKYVELRCDPISGHTALYWYRQSLGQGPEFLIYFQGTGAADDSGLPNDRFFAVRPEGSVSTLKIQRTERGDSAVYLCASSLGLAGGHDEQFFGPGTRLTVL.

Only a few counts were recorded for this clonotype. This rearrangement joins TRBV13 to TRBJ1-2; TRBD1 is a possible D gene (5 bases). Germline V gives CDR1 PRHDT, CDR2 FYEKMQ (reference sequence). V lost 0 bases and J 3 bases, leaving 11 bases between the germline ends. This CDR3 is built from 15 residues. DNA of the CDR3: TGTGCCAGCAGCTTAGGGGGGACCCGAGACTATGGCTACACCTTC. Translation gives CASSLGGTRDYGYTF. Full variable domain (missing parts from reference TRBV13 and TRBJ1-2): AAGVIQSPRHLIKEKRETATLKCYPIPRHDTVYWYQQGPGQDPQFLISFYEKMQSDKGSIPDRFSAQQFSDYHSELNMSSLELGDSALYFCASSLGGTRDYGYTFGSGTRLTVV.

V usage is TRBV20-1 and J usage is TRBJ1-1, with 7 bases identical to TRBD1. V lost 3 bases and J lost 3; bases outside the gene matches: 7. Germline lookup yields CDR1 DFQATT and CDR2 SNEGSKA (reference sequence). There are 14 residues in the CDR3. The CDR3 region is CSASPRTGHTEAFF. In nucleotides, the CDR3 is TGCAGTGCTAGTCCCCGGACAGGCCACACTGAAGCTTTCTTT.

Ten or more counts support this clonotype. The rearrangement uses TRBV12-3 or TRBV12-4 and TRBJ2-1, with D possibly TRBD1 on 6 matching bases. The V and J ends lost 10 bases and 6 bases respectively, with 13 bases between them. This CDR3 is built from 12 residues. The CDR3 protein is CATRLGGNEQFF. In DNA form, the CDR3 reads TGTGCCACCAGGTTAGGGGGCAATGAGCAGTTCTTC.

The chain recombines TRBV27 with TRBJ2-2, with D tentatively TRBD1 or TRBD2 (5 bases each). This CDR3 has 16 amino acids. Trimming stripped 6 bases from V and 0 bases from J, with 14 bases between. CDR1 is MNHEY and CDR2 is SMNVEV in the germline V gene (reference sequence). The CDR3 bases are TGTGCCAGCAGAGACGGTGGGGGTGCGAACACCGGGGAGCTGTTTTTT. Translation: CASRDGGGANTGELFF.

This clonotype was detected many times. The genes are TRBV5-1 and TRBJ2-7; a weak D match, TRBD2 (5 bases). The CDR3 length is 14 residues. The germline V gene has CDR1 SGHRS and CDR2 YFSETQ. The V end lost 0 bases, the J end lost 7 bases, and 14 bases lay between the germline ends. In DNA, the CDR3 is TGCGCCAGCAGCTTGGACAGCCCGCGAGGGGAGCAGTACTTC. It yields the protein CASSLDSPRGEQYF. Based on the CDR3 plus reference TRBV5-1 and TRBJ2-7, the full variable domain is KAGVTQTPRYLIKTRGQQVTLSCSPISGHRSVSWYQQTPGQGLQFLFEYFSETQRNKGNFPGRFSGRQFSNSRSEMNVSTLELGDSALYLCASSLDSPRGEQYFGPGTRLTVT.

In its sample, this clonotype was seen many times. The genes are TRBV15 and TRBJ2-1; 9 bases match TRBD2. The J segment lost 10 bases and the V segment lost 5 bases, leaving 9 bases of the junction unmatched. CDR3 length: 14 residues. CDR1 and CDR2 (germline): LNHNV, YYDKDF (reference sequence). CDR3 protein: CATSLAGLRKEQFF. CDR3 DNA: TGTGCCACCAGCCTAGCGGGATTACGCAAGGAGCAGTTCTTC. Complete variable domain (other parts from reference TRBV15 and TRBJ2-1): DAMVIQNPRYQVTQFGKPVTLSCSQTLNHNVMYWYQQKSSQAPKLLFHYYDKDFNNEADTPDNFQSRRPNTSFCFLDIRSPGLGDTAMYLCATSLAGLRKEQFFGPGTRLTVL.

This clonotype was detected ten times or more. The rearrangement uses TRBV27 and TRBJ2-1; TRBD1 matches 9 bases. CDR3 length: 15 amino acids. Germline V CDR1 and CDR2: MNHEY, SMNVEV (reference sequence). V lost 2 bases, J lost 4 bases, and 3 bases stayed unmatched. CDR3 region: CASSLRDRAYNEQFF. CDR3 sequence (DNA): TGTGCCAGCAGTTTACGGGACAGGGCGTACAATGAGCAGTTCTTC.

The V gene is TRBV4-1, the J gene TRBJ1-1; a weak D match, TRBD1 (5 bases). Trimming took 0 bases from V and 2 from J, leaving 7 bases between them. Germline CDR1 is MGHRA and CDR2 is YSYEKL. This CDR3 region has 14 residues. The CDR3 sequence: CASSQDRGNTEAFF. DNA of the CDR3: TGCGCCAGCAGCCAAGATAGGGGCAACACTGAAGCTTTCTTT.

Only a few counts were recorded for this clonotype. The V and J genes are TRBV9 and TRBJ1-1; no reliable D call. Looked up from germline, CDR1 is SGDLS and CDR2 is YYNGEE. V was trimmed by 4 bases and J by 7 bases, leaving 11 bases between them. The CDR3 covers 12 residues. The CDR3 DNA is TGTGCCAGCAGCATTGAAGGCCGTGAAGCTTTCTTT. This sequence encodes CASSIEGREAFF.

The chain links TRBV29-1 to TRBJ2-5; D is perhaps TRBD2 (5 bases). The CDR3 has 14 residues. V was pared by 5 bases and J by 0 bases, with 13 bases between. The V gene's germline CDR1 is SQVTM and CDR2 ANQGSEA. CDR3 sequence reads: CSVQEWEYQETQYF. CDR3 coding DNA: TGCAGCGTTCAGGAGTGGGAGTACCAAGAGACCCAGTACTTC.

This clonotype was seen many times. The chain carries TRBV5-5 and TRBJ2-1; D unresolved. V was pared by 0 bases and J by 0 bases, with 7 bases between. The germline V gene encodes CDR1 SGHKS and CDR2 YYEKEE (reference sequence). The CDR3 is made up of 15 amino acids. The CDR3 loop is CASSLVHSSYNEQFF. For the CDR3, the DNA is TGTGCCAGCAGCTTGGTTCACAGCTCCTACAATGAGCAGTTCTTC. Full variable domain (remainder filled in from reference TRBV5-5 and TRBJ2-1): DAGVTQSPTHLIKTRGQQVTLRCSPISGHKSVSWYQQVLGQGPQFIFQYYEKEERGRGNFPDRFSARQFPNYSSELNVNALLLGDSALYLCASSLVHSSYNEQFFGPGTRLTVL.

This clonotype was seen only a few times. This sequence joins TRBV7-6 and TRBJ2-7, with 8 bases fitting TRBD2. The germline V gene has CDR1 SGHVS and CDR2 FNYEAQ. The CDR3 totals 15 residues. The ends lost 3 bases at V and 0 bases at J; junction bases unmatched: 4. CDR3 loop: CASSLASGSSYEQYF. The CDR3 DNA reads as TGTGCCAGCAGCTTGGCTAGCGGGTCCTCCTACGAGCAGTACTTC.

This clonotype has a handful of counts. The chain is built from TRBV28 and TRBJ2-7; no clear D gene. The CDR3 is 11 residues long. V lost 1 base and J lost 7, with 5 bases in between. Germline CDR1 is MDHEN and CDR2 is SYDVKM. Here the CDR3 reads CASSLSAEQYF. The CDR3 DNA reads TGTGCCAGCAGTTTATCGGCAGAGCAGTACTTC.

This clonotype was observed at least ten times. CDR3 sequence: CASSGPITGGSSYEQYF. The CDR3 DNA is TGTGCCAGCAGTGGCCCAATTACAGGGGGGAGCTCCTACGAGCAGTACTTC. The chain employs TRBV25-1 and TRBJ2-7; 8 bases line up with TRBD1. The junction had 11 bases not matched to a gene; V was cut back by 4 bases and J by 0 bases. In germline, CDR1 is MGHDK, CDR2 SYGVNS. This CDR3 has 17 residues.

This clonotype has a count of ten or more. The chain combines TRBV20-1 with TRBJ2-3; 10 positions match TRBD2. The CDR3 consists of 14 residues. Germline lookup yields CDR1 DFQATT and CDR2 SNEGSKA (reference sequence). V gave up 5 bases and J gave up 4 bases; unmatched junction bases: 6. The CDR3 loop reads CSAEIAGGADTQYF. The CDR3, as DNA: TGCAGTGCTGAAATAGCGGGAGGCGCAGATACGCAGTATTTT.

V is TRBV20-1 and J is TRBJ1-2; TRBD1 matches at 7 bases. CDR3 length equals 12 residues. Losses at the gene ends were 6 bases for V and 3 bases for J; bases not matched to a gene: 4. Germline CDR1 and CDR2: DFQATT and SNEGSKA (reference sequence). The CDR3 DNA reads TGCAGTGCCCCAGGGGGGGACTATGGCTACACCTTC. It specifies CSAPGGDYGYTF.

The chain has TRBV11-1 and TRBJ2-7; 13 bases map to TRBD2. J gave up 0 bases and V 5 bases, and 10 bases lay outside the gene matches. Germline V gene data show CDR1 as SGHAT and CDR2 as FQDESV (reference sequence). The CDR3 covers 18 residues. The CDR3 here is CASSPGTSGTPSSYEQYF. CDR3 coding DNA: TGTGCCAGCAGCCCCGGGACTAGCGGGACTCCTAGCTCCTACGAGCAGTACTTC.

This clonotype turned up a few times. The gene calls are TRBV29-1 and TRBJ1-1; D remains unclear. V was pared by 4 bases and J by 11 bases, with 14 bases between. This CDR3 has 11 amino acids. Germline V CDR1 and CDR2: SQVTM, ANQGSEA. CDR3 DNA sequence: TGCAGCGTTGCCAGGCGGGCAAGGGCTTTCTTT. This gives the protein CSVARRARAFF. Supplemented by reference TRBV29-1 and TRBJ1-1, the full variable domain reads SAVISQKPSRDICQRGTSLTIQCQVDSQVTMMFWYRQQPGQSLTLIATANQGSEATYESGFVIDKFPISRPNLTFSTLTVSNMSPEDSSIYLCSVARRARAFFGQGTRLTVV.

This clonotype was seen repeatedly, ten times or more. The J gene is TRBJ2-2, the V gene TRBV29-1; 11 nucleotides match TRBD2. The CDR3 is 17 amino acids. Germline lookup yields CDR1 SQVTM and CDR2 ANQGSEA. Losses at the gene ends were 7 bases for V and 6 bases for J; bases not matched to a gene: 16. The CDR3 region is CSARGPTSGIVPGELFF. The CDR3 nucleotides read TGCAGCGCCCGAGGACCGACTAGCGGGATCGTACCCGGGGAGCTGTTTTTT.

This chain joins TRBV27 and TRBJ2-5, with 10 bases lining up with TRBD2. Germline values: CDR1 MNHEY, CDR2 SMNVEV (reference sequence). The ends lost 1 base at V and 1 base at J; junction bases unmatched: 3. CDR3 length: 16 amino acids. CDR3 loop: CASSLYPSGSQETQYF. The CDR3 DNA reads TGTGCCAGCAGTTTATATCCTAGCGGGAGCCAAGAGACCCAGTACTTC.

The table lists this clonotype with a few counts. The rearrangement uses TRBV12-3 or TRBV12-4 and TRBJ2-6; a possible D gene is TRBD2 (6 bases). V was shortened by 10 bases and J by 4 bases, with 11 bases between the two germline ends. The CDR3 totals 13 residues. The CDR3 DNA sequence: TGTGCCACACGGGCGGGGGGGGCCAACGTCCTGACTTTC. Translation: CATRAGGANVLTF.